The rows below give T cell receptor beta chains drawn from one sample of a study of T cell repertoires in cytomegalovirus infection. TCRdb fed the reads into MiXCR, producing one record per CDR3 protein. The sample records some 680,000 distinct CDR3 sequences, roughly 35% being singletons. Sequenced sample: PBMCs. The receptors were sampled from a human donor in good health (CMV status not recorded). Some clones in this sample may be carry-over from other donors' samples. Each CDR3 is given with its conserved first and last residue. The D gene is left open where the match is weak. Only some rows state a clone size, as once, few, many or a class for expanded clones.

CASVGHQETHYF | TGTGCCAGCGTGGGACATCAAGAGACCCATTACTTC | NA | NA | TRBJ2-5 | TRBV7-6
CASSEWDLSNQPQHF | TGTGCCAGCAGTGAATGGGATCTCAGCAATCAGCCCCAGCATTTT | NA | NA | TRBJ1-5 | TRBV6-1
CASSDRPGSYGYTF | TGTGCCAGCAGCGATCGTCCGGGTTCCTATGGCTACACCTTC | NA | NA | TRBJ1-2 | TRBV7-2
CASTTHSNQPQHF | TGTGCCAGTACGACTCATAGCAATCAGCCCCAGCATTTT | few | NA | TRBJ1-5 | TRBV19
CASSFGLDYEQYF | TGTGCCAGCAGCTTCGGGCTGGACTACGAGCAGTACTTC | NA | NA | TRBJ2-7 | TRBV5-6
CASSEAAGPPGGTQYF | TGTGCCAGCAGTGAAGCGGCGGGACCCCCGGGCGGGACCCAGTACTTC | NA | NA | TRBJ2-5 | TRBV6-1
CASSQPTVGGDQPQHF | TGCGCCAGCAGCCAACCTACCGTCGGAGGCGATCAGCCCCAGCATTTT | few | NA | TRBJ1-5 | TRBV4-1
CASSLVFGDGNQPQHF | TGTGCCAGCAGTTTGGTCTTCGGGGACGGGAATCAGCCCCAGCATTTT | many | NA | TRBJ1-5 | TRBV27
CASSLSRGPKNIQYF | TGTGCCAGCAGCTTATCCCGAGGTCCCAAAAACATTCAGTACTTC | many | NA | TRBJ2-4 | TRBV7-8
CASRDGLSNQPQHF | TGCGCCAGCAGAGACGGACTGAGCAATCAGCCCCAGCATTTT | NA | NA | TRBJ1-5 | TRBV5-1
CASSQTGVYEQYF | TGCGCCAGCAGCCAAACAGGGGTTTACGAGCAGTACTTC | NA | TRBD1 | TRBJ2-7 | TRBV5-1
CASRAGTYDTNYGYTF | TGTGCCAGCAGGGCCGGGACATACGATACTAACTATGGCTACACCTTC | few | NA | TRBJ1-2 | TRBV5-4
CSARGFPQDYGYTF | TGCAGTGCTAGGGGGTTTCCTCAGGACTATGGCTACACCTTC | NA | NA | TRBJ1-2 | TRBV20-1